This note documents a single T cell receptor (beta chain) sequence. This table comes from immunoSEQ multiplex PCR, and its TCRdb copy is limited to in-frame clones, with some not included. Of under 90,000 clones listed, about 80% are singletons. The sample comes from a study of blood T cell repertoires in COVID-19. On the study more broadly: The origin of the acute and convalescent COVID-19 samples was the United States, Italy and Spain. T cells, B-cell-depleted T cells, or PBMCs supplied cDNA or gDNA.

The length of the CDR3 is 16 residues. After removal of 5 bases from V and 4 bases from J, the junction contained 6 bases not matched to a gene. Germline CDR1 reads SGHTA; CDR2 reads FQGNSA. J is TRBJ2-7 and V is TRBV7-2; TRBD2 aligns across 15 bases. The source is a human donor in a cohort sampled during active COVID-19. Sequencing was performed on peripheral blood. DNA for the CDR3: TGTGCCAGCAGCCGGGGACTAGCGGGGGGCATTTACGAGCAGTACTTC. Encoded protein: CASSRGLAGGIYEQYF.